This T cell receptor (beta chain) was captured by sequencing in a study of cytomegalovirus exposure and HLA in healthy donors. In the case of this clone: Its antigen remains unidentified.

Between the trimmed V and J ends, which lost 6 bases and 4 bases, there was a span of 8 bases. From germline, CDR1 is LGHNT and CDR2 FRNRAP. The CDR3 runs 12 residues. Vbeta (60) and Jbeta (13) primers were used in the PCR. Produced via immunoSEQ multiplex PCR; TCRdb's table is partial and in-frame only. There are more than 70,000 clones in the sample; over 65% occur only once, and approximately 3.2% lies in the top ten. The study, taken as a whole, reports: Certain indistinguishable V segments, among them TRBV6-2 and TRBV6-3, were excluded.

The rearrangement links TRBV12-5 to TRBJ2-3; D is unclear. The receptor was derived from a man aged 50 to 60 in good health and CMV-seropositive. The sample comprised PBMCs. The CDR3 DNA is TGTGCTAGTGGCTCAGGTCCAGATACGCAGTATTTT. Translation gives CASGSGPDTQYF.